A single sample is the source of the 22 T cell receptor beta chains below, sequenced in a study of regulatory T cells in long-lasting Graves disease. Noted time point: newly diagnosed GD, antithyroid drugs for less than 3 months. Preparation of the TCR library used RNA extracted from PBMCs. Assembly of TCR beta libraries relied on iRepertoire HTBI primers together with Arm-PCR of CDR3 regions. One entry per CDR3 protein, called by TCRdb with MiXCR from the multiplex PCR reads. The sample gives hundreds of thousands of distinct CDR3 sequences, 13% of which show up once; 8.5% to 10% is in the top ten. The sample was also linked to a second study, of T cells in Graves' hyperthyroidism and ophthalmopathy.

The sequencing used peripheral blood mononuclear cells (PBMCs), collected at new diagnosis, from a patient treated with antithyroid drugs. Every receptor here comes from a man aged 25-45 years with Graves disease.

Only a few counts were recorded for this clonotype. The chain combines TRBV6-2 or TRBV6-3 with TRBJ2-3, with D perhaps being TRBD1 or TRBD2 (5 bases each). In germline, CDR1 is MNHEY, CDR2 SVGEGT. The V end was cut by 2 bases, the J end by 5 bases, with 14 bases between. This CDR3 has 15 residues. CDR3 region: CASSYGGAGEDTQYF. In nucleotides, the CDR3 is TGTGCCAGCAGTTACGGGGGAGCAGGAGAAGATACGCAGTATTTT.

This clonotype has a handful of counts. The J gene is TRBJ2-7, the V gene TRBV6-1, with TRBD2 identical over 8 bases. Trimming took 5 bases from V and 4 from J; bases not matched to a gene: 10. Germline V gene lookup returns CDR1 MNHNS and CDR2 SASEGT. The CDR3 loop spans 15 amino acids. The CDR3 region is CASSPLTSARYEQYF. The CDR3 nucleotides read TGTGCCAGCAGTCCCCTGACTAGCGCCAGGTACGAGCAGTACTTC.

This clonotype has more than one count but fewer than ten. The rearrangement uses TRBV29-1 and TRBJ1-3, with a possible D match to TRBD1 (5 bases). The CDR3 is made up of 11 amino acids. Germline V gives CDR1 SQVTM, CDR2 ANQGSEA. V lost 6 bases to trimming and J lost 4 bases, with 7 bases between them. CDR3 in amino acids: CSVAGGNTIYF. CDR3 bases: TGCAGCGTGGCAGGGGGAAACACCATATATTTT.

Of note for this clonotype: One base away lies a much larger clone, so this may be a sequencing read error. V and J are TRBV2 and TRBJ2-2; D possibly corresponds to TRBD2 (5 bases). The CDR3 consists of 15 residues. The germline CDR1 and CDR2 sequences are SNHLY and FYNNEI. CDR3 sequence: CASSESARNTGEPFF. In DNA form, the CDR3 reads TGTGCCAGCAGTGAATCTGCCAGAAACACCGGGGAGCCGTTTTTT.

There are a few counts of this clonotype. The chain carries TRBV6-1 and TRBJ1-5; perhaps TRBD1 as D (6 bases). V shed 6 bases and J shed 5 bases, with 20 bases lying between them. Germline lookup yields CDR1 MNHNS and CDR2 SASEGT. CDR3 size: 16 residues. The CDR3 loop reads CASRARGPVEYQPQHF. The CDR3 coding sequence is TGTGCCAGCAGAGCCCGGGGGCCCGTAGAGTATCAGCCCCAGCATTTT.

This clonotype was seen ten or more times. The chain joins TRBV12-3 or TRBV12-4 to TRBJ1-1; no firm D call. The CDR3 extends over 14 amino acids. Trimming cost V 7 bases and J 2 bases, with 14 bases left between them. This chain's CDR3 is CASTLGRINTEAFF. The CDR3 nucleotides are TGTGCCAGCACCCTCGGACGGATTAACACTGAAGCTTTCTTT.

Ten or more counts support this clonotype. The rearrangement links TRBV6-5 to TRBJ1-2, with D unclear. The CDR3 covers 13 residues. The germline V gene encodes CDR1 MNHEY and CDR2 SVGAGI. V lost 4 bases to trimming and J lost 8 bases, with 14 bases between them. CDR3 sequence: CASSWRGGEGYTF. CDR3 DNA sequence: TGTGCCAGCAGTTGGAGAGGAGGAGAAGGCTACACCTTC.

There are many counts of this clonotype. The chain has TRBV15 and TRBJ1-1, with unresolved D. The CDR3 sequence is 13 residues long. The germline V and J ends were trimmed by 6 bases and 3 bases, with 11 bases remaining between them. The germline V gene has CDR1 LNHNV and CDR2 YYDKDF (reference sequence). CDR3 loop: CATRVTGYTEAFF. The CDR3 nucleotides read TGTGCCACCAGAGTTACGGGGTACACTGAAGCTTTCTTT.

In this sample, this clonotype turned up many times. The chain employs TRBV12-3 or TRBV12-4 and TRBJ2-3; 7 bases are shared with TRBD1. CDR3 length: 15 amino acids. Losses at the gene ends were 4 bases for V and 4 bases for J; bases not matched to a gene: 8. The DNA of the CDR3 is TGTGCCAGCAGTTCTACAGGGGCTAGAGCAGATACGCAGTATTTT. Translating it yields CASSSTGARADTQYF.

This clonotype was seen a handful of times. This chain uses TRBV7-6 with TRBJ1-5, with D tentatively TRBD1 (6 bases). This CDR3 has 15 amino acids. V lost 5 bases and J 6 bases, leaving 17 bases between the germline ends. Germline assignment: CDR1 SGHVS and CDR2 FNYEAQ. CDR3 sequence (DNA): TGTGCCAGCAGCCCCGGACAGAGTTACGGTCAGCCCCAGCATTTT. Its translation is CASSPGQSYGQPQHF.

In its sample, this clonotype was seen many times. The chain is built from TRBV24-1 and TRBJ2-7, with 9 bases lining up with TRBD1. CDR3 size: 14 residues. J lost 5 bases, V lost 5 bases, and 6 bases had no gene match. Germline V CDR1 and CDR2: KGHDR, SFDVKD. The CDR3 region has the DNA TGTGCCACCAGTGCTTCTGGGACAGGGAACGAGCAGTACTTC. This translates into CATSASGTGNEQYF.

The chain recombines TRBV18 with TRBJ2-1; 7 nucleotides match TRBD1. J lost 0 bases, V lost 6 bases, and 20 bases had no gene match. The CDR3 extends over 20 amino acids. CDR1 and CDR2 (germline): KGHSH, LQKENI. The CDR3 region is CASSPRRDRDTLSSYNEQFF. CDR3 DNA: TGTGCCAGCTCCCCGCGCCGGGACAGAGACACCCTAAGCTCCTACAATGAGCAGTTCTTC.

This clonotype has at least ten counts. CDR3 in DNA: TGCAGCGTTGAGGGCCTGAACACTGAAGCTTTCTTT. This translates into CSVEGLNTEAFF. The V and J genes are TRBV29-1 and TRBJ1-1, with D uncertain. The CDR3 is 12 residues long. Trimming stripped 3 bases from V and 0 bases from J, with 5 bases between. Germline CDR1 SQVTM, CDR2 ANQGSEA.

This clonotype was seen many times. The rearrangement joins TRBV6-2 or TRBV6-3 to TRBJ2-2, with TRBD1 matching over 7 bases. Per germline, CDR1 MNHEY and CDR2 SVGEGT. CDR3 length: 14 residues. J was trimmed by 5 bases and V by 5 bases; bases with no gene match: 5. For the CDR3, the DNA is TGTGCCAGCAGTGCAACAGGGGAAACCGGGGAGCTGTTTTTT. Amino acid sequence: CASSATGETGELFF.

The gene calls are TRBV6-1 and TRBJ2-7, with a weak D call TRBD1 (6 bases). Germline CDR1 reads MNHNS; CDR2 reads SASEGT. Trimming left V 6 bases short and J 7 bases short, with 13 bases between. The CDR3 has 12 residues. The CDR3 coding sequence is TGTGCCAGCAGCAACAGGGTCTGGGAGCAGTACTTC. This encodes CASSNRVWEQYF.

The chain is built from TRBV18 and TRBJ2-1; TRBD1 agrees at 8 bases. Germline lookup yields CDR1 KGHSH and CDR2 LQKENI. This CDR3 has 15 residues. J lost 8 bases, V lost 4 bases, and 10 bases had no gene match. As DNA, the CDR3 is TGTGCCAGCTCACTGACAGGGGCAGGAGTCGATGAGCAGTTCTTC. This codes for CASSLTGAGVDEQFF.

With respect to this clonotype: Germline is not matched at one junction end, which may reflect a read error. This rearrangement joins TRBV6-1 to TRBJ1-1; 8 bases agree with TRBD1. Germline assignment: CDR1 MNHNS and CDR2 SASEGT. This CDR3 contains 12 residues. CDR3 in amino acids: CASRTGGPEASF. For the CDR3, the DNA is TGTGCCAGCAGAACAGGGGGTCCCGAAGCTTCCTTT.

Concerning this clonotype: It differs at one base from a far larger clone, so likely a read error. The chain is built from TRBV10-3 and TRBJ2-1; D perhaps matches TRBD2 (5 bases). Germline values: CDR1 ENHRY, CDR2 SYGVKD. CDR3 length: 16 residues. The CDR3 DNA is TGTGCCAGCAGTTACTCGGGATGGGAGTTCGGGCATGAGCAGTTCTTC. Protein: CASSYSGWEFGHEQFF.

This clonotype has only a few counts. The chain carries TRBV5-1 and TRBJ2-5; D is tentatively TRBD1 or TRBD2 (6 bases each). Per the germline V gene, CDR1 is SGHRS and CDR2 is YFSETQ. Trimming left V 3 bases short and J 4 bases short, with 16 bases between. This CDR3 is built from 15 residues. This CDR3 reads CASSYGRTAGETQYF. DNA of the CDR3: TGCGCCAGCAGCTACGGACGGACAGCGGGAGAGACCCAGTACTTC.

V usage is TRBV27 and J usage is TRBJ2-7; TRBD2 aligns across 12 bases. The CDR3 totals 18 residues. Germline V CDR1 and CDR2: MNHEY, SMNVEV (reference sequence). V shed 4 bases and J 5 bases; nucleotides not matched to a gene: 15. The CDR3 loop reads CASSSNPGLAGRGNEQYF. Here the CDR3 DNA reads TGTGCCAGCAGTTCAAATCCGGGACTAGCGGGCCGGGGGAACGAGCAGTACTTC.

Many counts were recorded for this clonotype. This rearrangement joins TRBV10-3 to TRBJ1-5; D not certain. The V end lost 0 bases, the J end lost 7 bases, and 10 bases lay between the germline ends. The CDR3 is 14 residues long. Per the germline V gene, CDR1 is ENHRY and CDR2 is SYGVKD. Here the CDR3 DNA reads TGTGCCATCAGTGAGTCTGGGGTCGTCCAGCCCCAGCATTTT. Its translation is CAISESGVVQPQHF.

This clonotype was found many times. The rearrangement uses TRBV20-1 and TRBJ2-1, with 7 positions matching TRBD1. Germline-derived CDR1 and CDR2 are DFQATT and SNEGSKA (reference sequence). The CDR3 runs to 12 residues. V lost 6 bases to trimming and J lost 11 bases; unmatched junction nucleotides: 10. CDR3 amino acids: CSAIIDRAQQFF. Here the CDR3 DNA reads TGCAGTGCCATAATAGACAGGGCCCAGCAGTTCTTC.